The 27 T cell receptor beta chains given below trace back to one sample, sequenced in a study of blood T cell repertoires in COVID-19. Method: immunoSEQ multiplex PCR; TCRdb's copy keeps in-frame clones and lacks some. This sample has 250,000 to 350,000 clones, with roughly 85% found just once. The specimen sequenced was PBMCs or T cells enriched from blood (not recorded which). These receptors all stem from a woman younger than 45 who had recovered from COVID-19.

The chain joins TRBV5-1 to TRBJ1-1; no firm D call. CDR1 and CDR2 (germline): SGHRS, YFSETQ. The CDR3 contains 14 residues. V was pared by 0 bases and J by 1 base, with 7 bases between. The CDR3 reads CASSLVRANTEAFF. The CDR3 DNA sequence: TGCGCCAGCAGCTTGGTGCGGGCGAACACTGAAGCTTTCTTT.

V is TRBV7-9 and J is TRBJ1-4, with 10 bases matching TRBD1. The trim removed 0 bases at V and 8 bases at J, leaving 9 bases unmatched. CDR1 is SEHNR, CDR2 FQNEAQ, per germline (reference sequence). The CDR3 is 17 amino acids. This chain's CDR3 is CASSLANSDRGQEKLFF. As DNA, the CDR3 is TGTGCCAGCAGCTTAGCAAATTCCGACAGGGGGCAGGAAAAACTGTTTTTT.

The rearrangement joins TRBV4-1 to TRBJ2-1, with 9 bases that match TRBD1. The length of the CDR3 is 15 residues. The germline gives CDR1 MGHRA, CDR2 YSYEKL. The V and J ends lost 6 bases and 5 bases, in that order; junction bases with no gene match: 8. The CDR3: CASRRTGEYNNEQFF. The CDR3 DNA is TGCGCCAGCAGGCGGACAGGGGAATACAACAATGAGCAGTTCTTC.

The V and J genes are TRBV21-1 and TRBJ2-7; the table calls TRBD1, which could not be checked here. TRBV21-1 counts as a pseudogene. There are 17 residues in the CDR3. The CDR3 DNA follows: TGTGCCAGCAGCTCCCCAACAGGGAATCGGTTTCACTACGAGCAGTACTTC. It codes for CASSSPTGNRFHYEQYF.

This chain joins TRBV6-5 and TRBJ2-5, with 7 bases matching TRBD1. V dropped 5 bases and J dropped 2; count of bases not matched to a gene: 5. Germline V gives CDR1 MNHEY, CDR2 SVGAGI. The CDR3 runs 14 residues. CDR3 sequence: CASSRGQEQETQYF. CDR3 in DNA: TGTGCCAGCAGTCGAGGACAGGAACAAGAGACCCAGTACTTC.

In this sample, this clone turned up a few times. Other DNA sequences in this sample translate to the same CDR3. This chain connects TRBV6-5 to TRBJ2-7; 9 bases match TRBD2. CDR3 size: 14 residues. Germline V gene sequence: CDR1 MNHEY, CDR2 SVGAGI. Trimming took 0 bases from V and 4 from J; bases not matched to a gene: 1. The CDR3 region is CASSYSAGGYEQYF. CDR3 DNA sequence: TGTGCCAGCAGTTACTCAGCGGGAGGATACGAGCAGTACTTC.

The chain uses TRBV20-1 and TRBJ1-1; D is possibly TRBD1 (6 bases). This CDR3 has 15 amino acids. Trimming pared 3 bases from V and 2 bases from J, leaving 16 bases between. CDR1 DFQATT and CDR2 SNEGSKA come from the germline V gene (reference sequence). In DNA form, the CDR3 reads TGCAGTGCTAGTTGGGGCACAGGGTTAAACACTGAAGCTTTCTTT. Translation gives CSASWGTGLNTEAFF.

The chain couples TRBV10-3 to TRBJ2-7; TRBD1 might be the D (6 bases). The length of the CDR3 is 16 residues. Trimming pared 10 bases from V and 2 bases from J, leaving 24 bases between. Germline assignment: CDR1 ENHRY and CDR2 SYGVKD. Here the CDR3 DNA reads TGTGCCAGTCACCAACAGGGCGAGGGGGTCCCCTACGAGCAGTACTTC. As protein: CASHQQGEGVPYEQYF.

The rearrangement joins TRBV28 to TRBJ2-1, with 9 bases fitting TRBD1. CDR1 MDHEN and CDR2 SYDVKM come from the germline V gene. V dropped 7 bases and J dropped 2; count of bases not matched to a gene: 9. The CDR3 totals 16 residues. The CDR3, as DNA: TGTGCCAGCAAATCGGGGACAGGGTCGACCTACAATGAGCAGTTCTTC. This sequence encodes CASKSGTGSTYNEQFF.

The chain combines TRBV7-9 with TRBJ1-4; no reliable D call. CDR3 size: 17 residues. Between the trimmed V and J ends, which lost 1 base and 0 bases, there was a span of 12 bases. Germline CDR1 is SEHNR and CDR2 is FQNEAQ (reference sequence). CDR3 residues: CASSLGVLGTTNEKLFF. The CDR3 bases are TGTGCCAGCAGCTTAGGGGTGCTCGGGACAACTAATGAAAAACTGTTTTTT.

This chain joins TRBV10-3 and TRBJ1-2; the D is unclear. V lost 2 bases and J lost 6, with 10 bases in between. This CDR3 region has 13 residues. Germline CDR1 ENHRY, CDR2 SYGVKD. CDR3 in amino acids: CAISEPVSDGYTF. The CDR3 DNA reads TGTGCCATCAGTGAGCCCGTTTCCGATGGCTACACCTTC.

V usage is TRBV10-1 and J usage is TRBJ2-1, with 12 positions matching TRBD2. The ends lost 4 bases at V and 0 bases at J; junction bases unmatched: 1. The CDR3 consists of 16 residues. In germline, CDR1 is WNHNN, CDR2 SYGVQD (reference sequence). DNA for the CDR3: TGCGCCAGCAGTGGACTAGCGGGAGTCTCCTACAATGAGCAGTTCTTC. Translation gives CASSGLAGVSYNEQFF.

The chain joins TRBV6-5 to TRBJ1-1; unclear D gene. This CDR3 contains 13 residues. Germline lookup yields CDR1 MNHEY and CDR2 SVGAGI. The ends were cut back, 4 bases at V and 4 bases at J, with 10 bases in the middle. The CDR3 sequence: CASSLVPGTEAFF. CDR3 sequence (DNA): TGTGCCAGCAGTTTGGTCCCCGGCACTGAAGCTTTCTTT.

This clone was counted between two and nine times. The genes are TRBV7-6 and TRBJ1-2; D is possibly TRBD1 (6 bases). The CDR3 has 12 amino acids. Trimming took 5 bases from V and 13 from J, leaving 17 bases between them. Germline loops: CDR1 SGHVS, CDR2 FNYEAQ. CDR3: CASSRLPGDPTF. CDR3 sequence (DNA): TGTGCCAGCAGCCGTCTCCCAGGGGACCCCACCTTC.

This clone showed up just once. This may stem from a read error, because a much larger clone lies one nucleotide away. The rearrangement uses TRBV5-1 and TRBJ1-1; no firm D call. V was trimmed by 3 bases and J by 0 bases, leaving 6 bases between them. The CDR3 spans 13 residues. Looked up from germline, CDR1 is SGHRS and CDR2 is YFSETQ. CDR3 coding DNA: TGCGCCAGCAGCTCCCAGGTGAACACTGAAGCTTTCTTT. Its protein is CASSSQVNTEAFF.

The chain carries TRBV28 and TRBJ2-1; 7 bases map to TRBD2. Germline V gives CDR1 MDHEN, CDR2 SYDVKM. V was clipped by 4 bases and J by 5 bases; unmatched bases: 8. The CDR3 length is 15 residues. CDR3 residues: CASSSSTSTDNEQFF. CDR3 DNA: TGTGCCAGCAGTTCCTCGACTAGCACCGACAATGAGCAGTTCTTC.

The chain combines TRBV20-1 with TRBJ2-7; D is unresolved. The germline V gene has CDR1 DFQATT and CDR2 SNEGSKA (reference sequence). The CDR3 spans 13 residues. The V gene lost 3 bases and the J gene lost 2 bases, with 11 bases spanning the gap. The CDR3 loop is CSASLPSAYEQYF. The CDR3 DNA sequence: TGCAGTGCTAGTCTACCGTCTGCCTACGAGCAGTACTTC.

The J gene is TRBJ1-5, the V gene TRBV24-1; the D is unclear. V lost 7 bases and J lost 5, with 14 bases in between. This CDR3 has 14 amino acids. Germline lookup yields CDR1 KGHDR and CDR2 SFDVKD. The CDR3 sequence: CATSPSRPYQPQHF. The DNA of the CDR3 is TGTGCCACCAGCCCTTCCCGTCCGTATCAGCCCCAGCATTTT.

This sequence joins TRBV19 and TRBJ2-7, with D perhaps TRBD2 (6 bases). V was pared by 5 bases and J by 2 bases, with 13 bases between. Germline CDR1 and CDR2: LNHDA and SQIVND (reference sequence). The CDR3 is 14 residues long. DNA of the CDR3: TGTGCCAGTAGTTTTAGCGGTATGCCCTACGAGCAGTACTTC. It specifies CASSFSGMPYEQYF.

V and J are TRBV6-5 and TRBJ2-7; TRBD1 might be the D (6 bases). Trimming removed 7 bases at V and 1 base at J, with 14 bases between. The CDR3 is 14 residues long. In germline, CDR1 is MNHEY, CDR2 SVGAGI. Written as DNA, the CDR3 is TGTGCCAGCACCTCGCAACAGGGATCCTACGAGCAGTACTTC. Encoded protein: CASTSQQGSYEQYF.

This chain joins TRBV5-6 and TRBJ2-3; TRBD2 might be the D (6 bases). Trimming shortened V by 0 bases and J by 0 bases, and 20 bases separated the two germline ends. The CDR3 covers 19 residues. Germline CDR1 reads SGHDT; CDR2 reads YYEEEE. CDR3 loop: CASSLARWGVDRSTDTQYF. As DNA, the CDR3 is TGTGCCAGCAGCTTGGCCCGGTGGGGGGTAGATCGTAGCACAGATACGCAGTATTTT.

The chain couples TRBV6-6 to TRBJ1-6; D possibly corresponds to TRBD1 (6 bases). V gave up 5 bases and J gave up 1 base, with 18 bases separating them. The CDR3 length is 18 residues. The V gene's germline CDR1 is MNHNY and CDR2 SVGAGI (reference sequence). The CDR3 sequence: CASSPPPFDRSYNSPLHF. CDR3 sequence (DNA): TGTGCCAGCAGTCCACCCCCCTTCGACAGGTCCTATAATTCACCCCTCCACTTT.

This clone was found a few times. This may stem from a read error, because a much larger clone lies one nucleotide away. The chain couples TRBV27 to TRBJ2-7, with 10 bases that match TRBD1. The CDR3 length is 14 residues. With 5 bases clipped from V and 2 bases from J, the junction kept 3 bases outside the gene matches. Germline V gene data show CDR1 as MNHEY and CDR2 as SMNVEV (reference sequence). The CDR3 region is CASSAGTGAYEQYF. For the CDR3, the DNA is TGTGCCAGCAGTGCCGGGACAGGGGCCTACGAGCAGTACTTC.

The chain carries TRBV2 and TRBJ2-5, with D unclear. Germline loops: CDR1 SNHLY, CDR2 FYNNEI. The CDR3 is made up of 15 amino acids. The ends were cut back, 6 bases at V and 0 bases at J, with 14 bases in the middle. CDR3 sequence reads: CASSGSQVYQETQYF. The CDR3 nucleotides are TGTGCCAGCAGCGGATCCCAGGTCTACCAAGAGACCCAGTACTTC.

J is TRBJ2-1 and V is TRBV27, with TRBD1 matching over 7 bases. Trimming removed 6 bases from V and 5 bases from J; junction bases left unmatched: 4. The germline V gene has CDR1 MNHEY and CDR2 SMNVEV (reference sequence). The CDR3 spans 13 residues. CDR3 in DNA: TGTGCCAGCAGAATGACAGGGAACAATGAGCAGTTCTTC. Amino acid sequence: CASRMTGNNEQFF.

V and J are TRBV6-5 and TRBJ2-7; D may be TRBD1 (6 bases). The CDR3 length is 14 residues. CDR1 MNHEY and CDR2 SVGAGI come from the germline V gene. Trimming pared 7 bases from V and 6 bases from J, leaving 19 bases between. In DNA, the CDR3 is TGTGCCAGCAAAGACAGGACGGGGCCCGGCGAGCAGTACTTC. Amino acid sequence: CASKDRTGPGEQYF.

The J gene is TRBJ1-2, the V gene TRBV11-3; D remains unclear. The CDR3 length is 13 residues. The V gene's germline CDR1 is SGHNT and CDR2 YENEEA. V lost 3 bases to trimming and J lost 4 bases, with 9 bases between them. DNA for the CDR3: TGTGCCAGCAGCTTGGGCGGAGGCTATGGCTACACCTTC. Translating gives CASSLGGGYGYTF. The full variable domain, rest sourced from reference TRBV11-3 and TRBJ1-2, is EAGVVQSPRYKIIEKKQPVAFWCNPISGHNTLYWYLQNLGQGPELLIRYENEEAVDDSQLPKDRFSAERLKGVDSTLKIQPAELGDSAVYLCASSLGGGYGYTFGSGTRLTVV.